The 29 T cell receptor beta chains below were found in one sample sequenced in a study of blood T cell repertoires in COVID-19. Some clones are missing from TCRdb's copy, which holds only in-frame ones; the method was immunoSEQ multiplex PCR. The table lists about 160,000 clones, over 65% of them singletons. Sequencing used peripheral blood. These receptors originate from a man in his 60s with acute or convalescent COVID-19.

The V and J genes are TRBV11-3 and TRBJ2-1; no reliable D call. This CDR3 has 14 amino acids. Deletions cut 5 bases from V and 3 bases from J, with 11 bases between. Germline V gives CDR1 SGHNT, CDR2 YENEEA. The CDR3 DNA follows: TGTGCCAGCAGCCCCCGACATCACTACAATGAGCAGTTCTTC. Amino acids: CASSPRHHYNEQFF.

The chain has TRBV29-1 and TRBJ1-4; TRBD1 aligns across 9 bases. V was pared by 6 bases and J by 5 bases, with 7 bases of the junction left unmatched. Germline CDR1 SQVTM, CDR2 ANQGSEA. The CDR3 totals 14 residues. CDR3 sequence: CSVAETGGNEKLFF. CDR3 in DNA: TGCAGCGTGGCTGAGACAGGGGGGAATGAAAAACTGTTTTTT.

The chain combines TRBV7-2 with TRBJ2-1; a weak D match, TRBD1 (6 bases). The CDR3 runs 14 residues. The germline V gene has CDR1 SGHTA and CDR2 FQGNSA. V was shortened by 1 base and J by 4 bases, with 8 bases between the two germline ends. As DNA, the CDR3 is TGTGCCAGCAGCTTAGAGACAGGTTACAATGAGCAGTTCTTC. It encodes CASSLETGYNEQFF.

J is TRBJ2-2 and V is TRBV13, with 7 nucleotides matching TRBD2. V shed 4 bases and J 1 base; nucleotides not matched to a gene: 6. The CDR3 is 16 residues long. Per germline, CDR1 PRHDT and CDR2 FYEKMQ (reference sequence). DNA for the CDR3: TGTGCCAGCAGCTCGCTAGCGGAATGGAACACCGGGGAGCTGTTTTTT. Protein product: CASSSLAEWNTGELFF.

The chain has TRBV4-3 and TRBJ2-7; 12 nucleotides agree with TRBD1. Trimming removed 4 bases from V and 3 bases from J; junction bases left unmatched: 4. CDR1 and CDR2 from the germline V gene are LGHNA and YSLEER. CDR3 length equals 15 residues. The CDR3, as DNA: TGCGCCAGCAGCCCCGGGACAGGGGGCTTCTACGAGCAGTACTTC. This encodes CASSPGTGGFYEQYF.

The chain carries TRBV18 and TRBJ2-7; D not resolved. V was shortened by 3 bases and J by 4 bases, with 10 bases between the two germline ends. The CDR3 spans 13 residues. From germline, CDR1 is KGHSH and CDR2 LQKENI. The CDR3 nucleotides read TGTGCCAGCTCACCCAAAGGCGGATACGAGCAGTACTTC. This codes for CASSPKGGYEQYF. The full variable domain, with the rest looked up from reference TRBV18 and TRBJ2-7, is NAGVMQNPRHLVRRRGQEARLRCSPMKGHSHVYWYRQLPEEGLKFMVYLQKENIIDESGMPKERFSAEFPKEGPSILRIQQVVRGDSAAYFCASSPKGGYEQYFGPGTRLTVT.

This clone was detected once. The V gene is TRBV6-5, the J gene TRBJ1-4, with unresolved D. The CDR3 covers 16 residues. CDR1 MNHEY and CDR2 SVGAGI come from the germline V gene. V was clipped by 4 bases and J by 0 bases, with 12 bases between them. The CDR3 nucleotides read TGTGCCAGCAGTTTTAAACCAACTGCAACTAATGAAAAACTGTTTTTT. Its protein product is CASSFKPTATNEKLFF.

The chain joins TRBV19 to TRBJ1-1; 7 bases are a match to TRBD1. CDR1 is LNHDA and CDR2 is SQIVND in the germline V gene (reference sequence). Trimming cost V 7 bases and J 0 bases; bases outside gene matches: 5. CDR3 length: 14 residues. The CDR3 sequence is CASTLTGMNTEAFF. CDR3 coding DNA: TGTGCCAGTACCCTGACAGGGATGAACACTGAAGCTTTCTTT.

The J gene is TRBJ1-2, the V gene TRBV2; maybe TRBD1 (5 bases). CDR1 is SNHLY and CDR2 is FYNNEI in the germline V gene. Between the trimmed V and J ends, which lost 6 bases and 7 bases, there was a span of 15 bases. This CDR3 is 13 amino acids long. The CDR3 bases are TGTGCCAGCAGCGGCGGGGGGATTTCTGGCTACACCTTC. It specifies CASSGGGISGYTF.

This sequence joins TRBV19 and TRBJ2-7, with 12 bases that match TRBD1. J lost 5 bases, V lost 10 bases, and 6 bases had no gene match. The length of the CDR3 is 13 residues. Germline-derived CDR1 and CDR2 are LNHDA and SQIVND (reference sequence). DNA of the CDR3: TGTGCCACCGCTGGGACAGGGGGCAACGAGCAGTACTTC. As protein: CATAGTGGNEQYF.

The V gene is TRBV6-1, the J gene TRBJ1-5, with 11 bases identical to TRBD1. The trim removed 4 bases at V and 5 bases at J, leaving 7 bases unmatched. The CDR3 spans 16 residues. Germline values: CDR1 MNHNS, CDR2 SASEGT. CDR3 sequence (DNA): TGTGCCAGCAGTGCCCGGACAGGGGGCATCCATCAGCCCCAGCATTTT. This encodes CASSARTGGIHQPQHF.

V gene TRBV21-1 combines with J gene TRBJ1-3; TRBD1, the table's D call, lacks a check against the DNA. TRBV21-1 is recorded as a pseudogene. The CDR3 runs 17 residues. Written as DNA, the CDR3 is TGTGCCAGCAGCCTAACTACTGACAGAGAGGCCCGAAACACCATATATTTT. Protein product: CASSLTTDREARNTIYF.

The J gene is TRBJ1-1, the V gene TRBV19; possibly TRBD1 for D (6 bases). V lost 11 bases and J 3 bases, leaving 22 bases between the germline ends. The CDR3 runs to 15 residues. Germline CDR1 LNHDA, CDR2 SQIVND (reference sequence). The CDR3 DNA sequence: TGTGCCGTAGGGGGGGTGAGGGGTCACCACACTGAAGCTTTCTTT. It specifies CAVGGVRGHHTEAFF.

The chain carries TRBV15 and TRBJ2-2; 7 nucleotides agree with TRBD1. The CDR3 has 17 amino acids. V dropped 3 bases and J dropped 1; count of bases not matched to a gene: 8. Germline loops: CDR1 LNHNV, CDR2 YYDKDF (reference sequence). The CDR3, as DNA: TGTGCCACCAGCAGTGGGGCGACAGGGCTGAACACCGGGGAGCTGTTTTTT. Translated: CATSSGATGLNTGELFF.

J is TRBJ1-4 and V is TRBV11-2; D is unclear. Germline CDR1 and CDR2: SGHAT and FQNNGV. This CDR3 is 14 amino acids long. The V end lost 1 base, the J end lost 8 bases, and 11 bases lay between the germline ends. The CDR3 nucleotides read TGTGCCAGCAGCTTAGGTCGGGTTTGGGAAAAACTGTTTTTT. Translating it yields CASSLGRVWEKLFF.

This rearrangement joins TRBV2 to TRBJ2-2; D may be TRBD2 (6 bases). The CDR3 length is 15 residues. With 7 bases removed from V and 6 bases from J, the gap between germline ends came to 18 bases. Per germline, CDR1 SNHLY and CDR2 FYNNEI. The CDR3 nucleotides read TGTGCCAGCATGTGGAGACTAGTAGAACCCGGGGAGCTGTTTTTT. This codes for CASMWRLVEPGELFF.

The chain combines TRBV5-1 with TRBJ1-1; the D is unclear. The V end was cut by 0 bases, the J end by 3 bases, with 9 bases between. Germline assignment: CDR1 SGHRS and CDR2 YFSETQ. The CDR3 runs 14 residues. The CDR3, as DNA: TGCGCCAGCAGCTTGGATTCGGGGTACACTGAAGCTTTCTTT. Residues: CASSLDSGYTEAFF.

This chain links TRBV19 with TRBJ2-3; 9 bases are shared with TRBD2. The CDR3 runs to 13 residues. Trimming removed 4 bases from V and 6 bases from J; junction bases left unmatched: 2. Per germline, CDR1 LNHDA and CDR2 SQIVND (reference sequence). As DNA, the CDR3 is TGTGCCAGTAGTAGGGGACTAGCTGATACGCAGTATTTT. This gives the protein CASSRGLADTQYF.

The chain employs TRBV29-1 and TRBJ2-5; tentatively, D is TRBD2 (6 bases). The V gene lost 2 bases and the J gene lost 1 base, with 8 bases spanning the gap. CDR3 length equals 13 residues. The germline V gene encodes CDR1 SQVTM and CDR2 ANQGSEA. The CDR3 coding sequence is TGCAGCGTTGAAAGGCGGGGCCAAGAGACCCAGTACTTC. It yields the protein CSVERRGQETQYF.

This chain joins TRBV19 and TRBJ2-5; tentative D call: TRBD1 (6 bases). V shed 2 bases and J shed 2 bases, with 12 bases lying between them. Germline assignment: CDR1 LNHDA and CDR2 SQIVND (reference sequence). The length of the CDR3 is 15 residues. This CDR3 is CASSILPRGQETQYF. DNA for the CDR3: TGTGCCAGTAGTATACTCCCCAGGGGTCAAGAGACCCAGTACTTC.

The chain is built from TRBV5-1 and TRBJ2-7; D gene unclear. Trimming took off 0 bases at V and 6 bases at J, with 4 bases between the two ends. CDR1 SGHRS and CDR2 YFSETQ come from the germline V gene. The CDR3 spans 11 residues. CDR3 in DNA: TGCGCCAGCAGCTTGGGGGCCGAGCAGTACTTC. Translating it yields CASSLGAEQYF. Combining the CDR3 with reference TRBV5-1 and TRBJ2-7 gives the whole variable domain KAGVTQTPRYLIKTRGQQVTLSCSPISGHRSVSWYQQTPGQGLQFLFEYFSETQRNKGNFPGRFSGRQFSNSRSEMNVSTLELGDSALYLCASSLGAEQYFGPGTRLTVT.

CDR3 residues: CASSLTQGSRGYTF. CDR3 coding DNA: TGTGCCAGCAGTTTAACCCAGGGATCCCGTGGCTACACCTTC. The chain is built from TRBV27 and TRBJ1-2; tentatively, D is TRBD1 (5 bases). There are 14 residues in the CDR3. Per the germline V gene, CDR1 is MNHEY and CDR2 is SMNVEV (reference sequence). The ends were cut back, 2 bases at V and 7 bases at J, with 14 bases in the middle.

J is TRBJ1-1 and V is TRBV30; unclear D gene. Germline assignment: CDR1 GTSNPN and CDR2 SVGIG (reference sequence). Trimming removed 0 bases from V and 3 bases from J, with 11 bases in between. This CDR3 is 14 amino acids long. Here the CDR3 reads CAWSVRTGYTEAFF. The CDR3, as DNA: TGTGCCTGGAGTGTAAGAACCGGGTACACTGAAGCTTTCTTT.

The chain uses TRBV7-4 and TRBJ1-1; D remains unclear. From germline, CDR1 is SGHVT and CDR2 SQSDAQ. The CDR3 has 14 residues. V shed 1 base and J shed 3 bases, with 9 bases lying between them. CDR3 DNA sequence: TGTGCCAGCAGCTTAGGGAGGGTTGACACTGAAGCTTTCTTT. Its translation is CASSLGRVDTEAFF. The full variable domain, completed using reference TRBV7-4 and TRBJ1-1, is GAGVSQSPRYKVAKRGRDVALRCDSISGHVTLYWYRQTLGQGSEVLTYSQSDAQRDKSGRPSGRFSAERPERSVSTLKIQRTEQGDSAVYLCASSLGRVDTEAFFGQGTRLTVV.

The rearrangement links TRBV27 to TRBJ1-4; D possibly corresponds to TRBD1 (5 bases). From germline, CDR1 is MNHEY and CDR2 SMNVEV (reference sequence). V lost 6 bases to trimming and J lost 7 bases, with 15 bases between them. The length of the CDR3 is 14 residues. The CDR3 sequence: CASRGQVYGEKLFF. DNA for the CDR3: TGTGCCAGCAGGGGGCAGGTATATGGTGAAAAACTGTTTTTT.

The rearrangement links TRBV21-1 to TRBJ2-1; the table's D call, TRBD1, was not checked against the DNA. TRBV21-1 is reported as a pseudogene. The CDR3 sequence is 16 residues long. The CDR3 DNA sequence: TGTGCCAGCCGACCGAGACAGGATTGCTCCTACAATGAGCAGTTCTTC. It encodes CASRPRQDCSYNEQFF.

This clone was detected only a few times. Other DNA sequences within the sample encode an identical CDR3. The chain couples TRBV28 to TRBJ1-2; D is possibly TRBD1 (6 bases). Germline V lookup: CDR1 MDHEN, CDR2 SYDVKM. This CDR3 contains 13 residues. V was clipped by 3 bases and J by 5 bases, with 10 bases between them. CDR3 in amino acids: CASSFGQPYGYTF. In DNA, the CDR3 is TGTGCCAGCAGTTTTGGACAGCCTTATGGCTACACCTTC.

CDR3 nucleotide sequence: TGTGCCAGCTCACCGGACAGGGCGGTTGGTAATGAAAAACTGTTTTTT. Its translation is CASSPDRAVGNEKLFF. This chain joins TRBV18 and TRBJ1-4; 8 positions agree with TRBD1. Germline V CDR1 and CDR2: KGHSH, LQKENI. Trimming cost V 3 bases and J 4 bases; bases outside gene matches: 7. CDR3 length: 16 amino acids.

J is TRBJ1-5 and V is TRBV15; D is unresolved. CDR1 LNHNV and CDR2 YYDKDF come from the germline V gene (reference sequence). This CDR3 contains 16 residues. V lost 0 bases to trimming and J lost 1 base, with 10 bases between them. CDR3 sequence reads: CATSRDRGGSNQPQHF. The CDR3 nucleotides are TGTGCCACCAGCAGAGATCGAGGTGGAAGCAATCAGCCCCAGCATTTT.